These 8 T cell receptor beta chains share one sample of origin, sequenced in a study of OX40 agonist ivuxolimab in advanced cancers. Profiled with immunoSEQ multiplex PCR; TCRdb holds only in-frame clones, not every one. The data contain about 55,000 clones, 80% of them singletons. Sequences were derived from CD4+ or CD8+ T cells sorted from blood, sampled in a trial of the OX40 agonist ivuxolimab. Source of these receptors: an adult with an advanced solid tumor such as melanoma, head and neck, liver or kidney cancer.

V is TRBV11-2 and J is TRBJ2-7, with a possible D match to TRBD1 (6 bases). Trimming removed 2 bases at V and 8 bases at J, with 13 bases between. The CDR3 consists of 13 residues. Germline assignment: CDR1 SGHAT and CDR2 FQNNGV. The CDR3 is CASSLNRQDQQYF. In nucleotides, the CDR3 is TGTGCCAGCAGCTTAAACAGACAGGATCAGCAGTACTTC.

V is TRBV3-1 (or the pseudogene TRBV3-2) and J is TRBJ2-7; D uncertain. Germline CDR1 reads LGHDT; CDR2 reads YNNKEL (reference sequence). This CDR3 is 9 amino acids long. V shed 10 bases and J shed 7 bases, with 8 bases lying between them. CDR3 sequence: CANSREQYF. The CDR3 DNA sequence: TGTGCCAACTCGAGGGAGCAGTACTTC.

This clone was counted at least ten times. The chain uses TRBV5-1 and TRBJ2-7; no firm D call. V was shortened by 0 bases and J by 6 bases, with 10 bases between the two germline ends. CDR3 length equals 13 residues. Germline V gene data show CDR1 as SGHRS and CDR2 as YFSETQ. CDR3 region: CASSLEGIGEQYF. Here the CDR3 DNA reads TGCGCCAGCAGCTTGGAGGGTATAGGCGAGCAGTACTTC.

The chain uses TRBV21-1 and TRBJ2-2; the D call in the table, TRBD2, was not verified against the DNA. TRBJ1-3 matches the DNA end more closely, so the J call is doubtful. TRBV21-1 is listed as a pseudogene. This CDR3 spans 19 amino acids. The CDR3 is CASSKVPQQLVFSGNTIYF. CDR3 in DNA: TGTGCCAGCAGCAAAGTTCCGCAGCAGCTAGTATTCTCTGGAAACACCATATATTTT.

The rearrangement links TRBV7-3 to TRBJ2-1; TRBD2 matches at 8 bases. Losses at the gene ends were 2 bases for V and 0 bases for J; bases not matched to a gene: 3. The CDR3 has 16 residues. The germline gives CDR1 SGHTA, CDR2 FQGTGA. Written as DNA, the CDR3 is TGTGCCAGCAGCTTATTAGGGACTAGCTCCTACAATGAGCAGTTCTTC. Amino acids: CASSLLGTSSYNEQFF.

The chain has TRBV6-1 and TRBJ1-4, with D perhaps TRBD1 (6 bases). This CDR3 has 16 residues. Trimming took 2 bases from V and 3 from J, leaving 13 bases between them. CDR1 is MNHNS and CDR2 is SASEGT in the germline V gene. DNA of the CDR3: TGTGCCAGCAGTGAACTGGGGGGGGCGGCTAATGAAAAACTGTTTTTT. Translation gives CASSELGGAANEKLFF.

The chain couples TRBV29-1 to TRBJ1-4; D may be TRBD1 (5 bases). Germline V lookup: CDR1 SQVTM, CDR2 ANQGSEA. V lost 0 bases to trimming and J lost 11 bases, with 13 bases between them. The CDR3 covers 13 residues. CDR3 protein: CSVEEGQGDKLFF. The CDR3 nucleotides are TGCAGCGTTGAAGAAGGTCAGGGAGACAAACTGTTTTTT.

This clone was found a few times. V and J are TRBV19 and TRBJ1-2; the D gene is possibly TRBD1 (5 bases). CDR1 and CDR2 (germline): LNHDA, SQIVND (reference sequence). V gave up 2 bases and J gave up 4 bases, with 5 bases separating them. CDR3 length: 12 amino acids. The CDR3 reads CASSIQGYGYTF. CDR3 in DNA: TGTGCCAGTAGTATACAGGGCTATGGCTACACCTTC.